The rows below give T cell receptor beta chains drawn from one sample of a study of cytomegalovirus exposure and HLA in healthy donors. Here immunoSEQ multiplex PCR was the method, and the copy in TCRdb shows in-frame clones only, minus some. The sample lists some 57,000 clones, roughly 75% occurring once. The material sequenced was PBMCs. These receptors originate from a woman aged 25-40 years in good health and CMV-seronegative. The CDR3 runs from the conserved cysteine through the conserved F or W. Each record gives: CDR3 length, D gene, J gene, clone size, V gene, CDR3 DNA, CDR3 protein. A D gene is named only where the DNA matches it firmly. Rows may omit the clone size; those that give it use once, few, many or a size class.

15,TRBD2,TRBJ2-2,NA,TRBV10-3,TGTGCCATCAGTCCTACTAGCGGGACCACCGGGGAGCTGTTTTTT,CAISPTSGTTGELFF
11,TRBD2,TRBJ2-7,NA,TRBV30,TGTGCCTGGAGTCCGGGGGGGGAGCAGTACTTC,CAWSPGGEQYF
14,TRBD2,TRBJ2-7,once,TRBV6-1,TGTGCCAGCGCTTTAATGCGGGAGGTCTACGAGCAGTACTTC,CASALMREVYEQYF
15,NA,TRBJ1-2,NA,TRBV6-5,TGTGCCAGCAGTTACGACCGGGATTGGTACTATGGCTACACCTTC,CASSYDRDWYYGYTF
18,TRBD2,TRBJ2-1,NA,TRBV29-1,TGCAGCGTTGACGGACTAGCGGGGCTAATTTTCTCCTACAATGAGCAGTTCTTC,CSVDGLAGLIFSYNEQFF
15,NA,TRBJ1-6,NA,TRBV5-6,TGTGCCAGCAGCTCCGGACAGACCTATAATTCACCCCTCCACTTT,CASSSGQTYNSPLHF
16,NA,TRBJ1-1,once,TRBV9,TGTGCCAGCAGCGTAGAGGGTTTCCCGGGGGACACTGAAGCTTTCTTT,CASSVEGFPGDTEAFF
16,TRBD1,TRBJ1-3,NA,TRBV5-1,TGCGCCAGCAGCCCGCCACAGGGGGTTTCTGGAAACACCATATATTTT,CASSPPQGVSGNTIYF
11,TRBD1,TRBJ1-1,NA,TRBV19,TGTGTCGTCCGGGACAGCACTGAAGCTTTCTTT,CVVRDSTEAFF
15,TRBD1,TRBJ2-2,NA,TRBV2,TGTGCCGGGGGTCAAACAGGGGGCCACACCGGGGAGCTGTTTTTT,CAGGQTGGHTGELFF
12,NA,TRBJ2-1,once,TRBV6-5,TGTGCCAGCAGGGCGACTAAGAATGAGCAGTTCTTC,CASRATKNEQFF
15,TRBD2,TRBJ2-1,once,TRBV4-1,TGCGCCAGCAGCCAAGAAACTAGCGGGTATGATGAGCAGTTCTTC,CASSQETSGYDEQFF
17,TRBD2,TRBJ2-3,NA,TRBV30,TGTGCCTGGAGCGTTCTAAGGACTAGCGGGAGGCCAGATACGCAGTATTTT,CAWSVLRTSGRPDTQYF
19,TRBD1,TRBJ1-1,once,TRBV4-3,TGCGCCAGCAGCCAAGATCGGCGGACAGGGGGGAGGCTGGACACTGAAGCTTTCTTT,CASSQDRRTGGRLDTEAFF
14,NA,TRBJ1-2,NA,TRBV7-8,TGTGCCAGCAGCTTAGCCACAGGGAACTATGGCTACACCTTC,CASSLATGNYGYTF
14,NA,TRBJ2-2,few,TRBV7-9,TGTGCCAGCAGCCCAGTCCAGTACACCGGGGAGCTGTTTTTT,CASSPVQYTGELFF
21,TRBD2,TRBJ2-5,NA,TRBV4-1,TGCGCCAGCAGCCTACCTGCCTGGGGGCTAGCGGGAGGAGACGGGAAAGAGACCCAGTACTTC,CASSLPAWGLAGGDGKETQYF
12,NA,TRBJ1-1,NA,TRBV9,TGTGCCAGCAGCGTAGCAGGGCCGGGCGCTTTCTTT,CASSVAGPGAFF
17,NA,TRBJ2-1,NA,TRBV27,TGTGCCAGCAGTTTATCCGCACAGACCCTCACTTACAATGAGCAGTTCTTC,CASSLSAQTLTYNEQFF
13,NA,TRBJ1-4,NA,TRBV5-1,TGCGCCAGCAGCGACAGGTGGAATGAAAAACTGTTTTTT,CASSDRWNEKLFF
13,TRBD1,TRBJ2-1,NA,TRBV4-1,TGCGCCAGCAGATACAGGGGCGCCGATGAGCAGTTCTTC,CASRYRGADEQFF
16,TRBD1,TRBJ1-2,NA,TRBV12-5,TGTGCTAGTGGTTTGGTAATTGGGACAGCCCACTATGGCTACACCTTC,CASGLVIGTAHYGYTF
13,TRBD2,TRBJ2-1,NA,TRBV2,TGTGCCAGCCTGGGAGGGCTTGGTAATGAGCAGTTCTTC,CASLGGLGNEQFF
13,NA,TRBJ2-7,NA,TRBV7-8,TGTGCCAGCAACATCGACAGTGCCTACGAGCAGTACTTC,CASNIDSAYEQYF
15,TRBD1,TRBJ2-2,few,TRBV29-1,TGCAGCGTGAGGGCGGGCAGGGGGCCCGCCGGGGAGCTGTTTTTT,CSVRAGRGPAGELFF
14,TRBD2,TRBJ2-7,NA,TRBV2,TGTGCCAGCAGTGAAAGCGGGAGTACGTACGAGCAGTACTTC,CASSESGSTYEQYF
12,TRBD1,TRBJ1-1,NA,TRBV28,TGTGCCAGCCGAACCCTGACAGGGAGTGCTTTCTTT,CASRTLTGSAFF
15,NA,TRBJ2-2,NA,TRBV5-1,TGCGCCAGCAGCATCGGACAGCGCCCCACCGGGGAGCTGTTTTTT,CASSIGQRPTGELFF
12,NA,TRBJ1-2,NA,TRBV30,TGTGCCTGGAGTGTTGGCGGCTATGGCTACACCTTC,CAWSVGGYGYTF
12,NA,TRBJ1-2,NA,TRBV29-1,TGCAGCGTTGAAACGGGAACAGACGGCTACACCTTC,CSVETGTDGYTF
13,NA,TRBJ1-1,NA,TRBV7-8,TGTGCCAGCAGCTCCCGGGACATAACTGAAGCTTTCTTT,CASSSRDITEAFF
14,NA,TRBJ1-4,NA,TRBV15,TGTGCCGCGGGGAGAAGTGCAACTAATGAAAAACTGTTTTTT,CAAGRSATNEKLFF
14,TRBD2,TRBJ2-1,NA,TRBV4-2,TGTGCCAGCAGCCTAGGTAGCGGGAGCAATGAGCAGTTCTTC,CASSLGSGSNEQFF
17,TRBD2,TRBJ2-3,NA,TRBV5-1,TGCGCCAGCAGCTCCGGGGGGACTAGCGGGGGCACAGATACGCAGTATTTT,CASSSGGTSGGTDTQYF
13,NA,TRBJ1-6,NA,TRBV6-1,TGTGCCGCAGGCCCCGGGAGTTATTCACCCCTCCACTTT,CAAGPGSYSPLHF
16,NA,TRBJ1-1,few,TRBV6-5,TGTGCCAGCAGTTACTCGTTCGGACAGATGAACACTGAAGCTTTCTTT,CASSYSFGQMNTEAFF